Below, one T cell receptor (beta chain) is given with its context. Its antigen remains unknown. These data originate in a study of identical twins. V lost 0 bases to trimming and J lost 1 base, with 8 bases between them. Germline V gives CDR1 SGDLS, CDR2 YYNGEE. This CDR3 region has 15 residues. Study-level findings and limits: Insertions were fewer in abundant cord blood beta clonotypes, whereas memory repertoires showed none of this pattern.

Donors were all healthy Caucasians. TCRdb re-analysed the 5' RACE reads in MiXCR, keeping a single row per CDR3 protein. The profile shows roughly 690,000 distinct CDR3 sequences, 21% of them singletons. Separately, the same data were catalogued under a study of T cells expressing NK-cell markers.

The sample was PBMCs. This sequence joins TRBV9 and TRBJ2-4, with D unresolved. This clonotype was sampled from a woman between 18 and 29 years old in good health. CDR3 amino acids: CASSVEGKAKNIQYF. The CDR3 DNA sequence: TGTGCCAGCAGCGTAGAGGGCAAGGCCAAAAACATTCAGTACTTC.